Listed here are 18 T cell receptor beta chains from one sample, sequenced in a study of T cells in Graves' hyperthyroidism and ophthalmopathy. TCR beta CDR3 region amplification was performed from RNA transcripts. During a first-round RT-PCR of the TCR CDR3, the HTBI primer set was used. TCRdb re-derived calls from the multiplex PCR reads in MiXCR, one entry per CDR3 protein. The table lists nearly 750,000 distinct CDR3 sequences, around a third of them singletons. Specimen: blood. The receptors derive from a woman aged 40 to 50 with Graves' hyperthyroidism.

In this sample, this clonotype turned up a few times. The rearrangement joins TRBV11-2 to TRBJ1-2; TRBD1 agrees at 7 bases. Per the germline V gene, CDR1 is SGHAT and CDR2 is FQNNGV. The junction had 14 bases not matched to a gene; V was cut back by 5 bases and J by 8 bases. The CDR3 spans 15 residues. The CDR3 loop is CASSQPLTGVRGYTF. CDR3 in DNA: TGTGCCAGCAGCCAACCCCTTACAGGGGTACGGGGCTACACCTTC.

The chain links TRBV29-1 to TRBJ1-3, with 7 bases that match TRBD1. Germline lookup yields CDR1 SQVTM and CDR2 ANQGSEA. The length of the CDR3 is 13 residues. The V segment lost 7 bases and the J segment 2 bases; nucleotides outside the gene matches: 5. The CDR3 DNA sequence: TGCAGCGCCGGGACAGTTACTGGAAACACCATATATTTT. Its translation: CSAGTVTGNTIYF. The entire variable domain, with the rest obtained from reference TRBV29-1 and TRBJ1-3, is as follows: SAVISQKPSRDICQRGTSLTIQCQVDSQVTMMFWYRQQPGQSLTLIATANQGSEATYESGFVIDKFPISRPNLTFSTLTVSNMSPEDSSIYLCSAGTVTGNTIYFGEGSWLTVV.

This clonotype appeared a few times. A read error may produce the germline difference seen at one junction end. V gene TRBV10-3 combines with J gene TRBJ1-1; 9 nucleotides match TRBD1. Per germline, CDR1 ENHRY and CDR2 SYGVKD. This CDR3 is 13 amino acids long. CDR3 bases: TGTGCCAGCAGTTTAGTATGGACAGGGGTAGCTTTCTTT. It is translated as CASSLVWTGVAFF.

In regard to this clonotype: Sequence at one end of the junction differs from germline and may be a read error. J is TRBJ1-1 and V is TRBV29-1; the D gene is possibly TRBD1 (6 bases). Germline V gives CDR1 SQVTM, CDR2 ANQGSEA. This CDR3 comprises 14 residues. The CDR3 sequence: CGVAGGGWNTEAFF. As DNA, the CDR3 is TGCGGCGTTGCGGGGGGCGGGTGGAACACTGAAGCTTTCTTT.

On this clonotype: Possible read error: a much larger clone is one base away. The chain couples TRBV5-5 to TRBJ2-5, with D tentatively TRBD2 (6 bases). In germline, CDR1 is SGHKS, CDR2 YYEKEE (reference sequence). This CDR3 has 14 amino acids. CDR3 bases: TGTGCCAGCAGCTTGGTGGTGGGGGGAGAGACCCAGCACTTC. Residues: CASSLVVGGETQHF.

V and J are TRBV30 and TRBJ2-6, with 9 bases lining up with TRBD1. This CDR3 contains 16 residues. Germline CDR1 is GTSNPN and CDR2 is SVGIG (reference sequence). The J segment lost 2 bases and the V segment lost 7 bases, leaving 9 bases of the junction unmatched. This CDR3 reads CALSAGQGAGANVLTF. CDR3 nucleotide sequence: TGTGCCTTATCGGCGGGACAGGGAGCTGGGGCCAACGTCCTGACTTTC.

This clonotype was observed a few times. The chain carries TRBV6-5 and TRBJ2-7; D is ambiguous. The germline V gene has CDR1 MNHEY and CDR2 SVGAGI. The CDR3 covers 15 residues. V was trimmed by 5 bases and J by 1 base, leaving 15 bases between them. The CDR3, as DNA: TGTGCCAGCAGTCCCCAGTCACCGGGTTCCTACGAGCAGTACTTC. This codes for CASSPQSPGSYEQYF.

The table lists this clonotype with a few counts. The chain uses TRBV20-1 and TRBJ2-7; D remains ambiguous. CDR1 is DFQATT, CDR2 SNEGSKA, per germline (reference sequence). The CDR3 has 13 amino acids. The CDR3, as DNA: TGCAGGGATAAAACCGGGCCTACGGCCGAGCAGTACTTC. Its translation is CRDKTGPTAEQYF.

Remarks on this clonotype: One end of the junction is discordant with germline, which a read error may explain. This chain connects TRBV12-3 or TRBV12-4 to TRBJ1-6; D is unresolved. There are 13 residues in the CDR3. The CDR3 region has the DNA TGTGCCAGCAGAGAGGAAAATAATCCACCCCTCCACTTT. Its protein is CASREENNPPLHF.

The genes are TRBV12-3 or TRBV12-4 and TRBJ2-5, with 7 bases lining up with TRBD1. J lost 4 bases, V lost 3 bases, and 2 bases had no gene match. The CDR3 spans 13 residues. DNA for the CDR3: TGTGCCAGCAGTTTTAGGGGGCTAGAGACCCAGTACTTC. Amino acid sequence: CASSFRGLETQYF.

The table lists this clonotype with a few counts. The CDR3 sequence: CASSQDARTGKDEQYF. The CDR3, as DNA: TGCGCCAGCAGCCAAGATGCGAGGACAGGGAAGGACGAGCAGTACTTC. The chain joins TRBV4-1 to TRBJ2-7; 8 bases line up with TRBD1. Germline CDR1 reads MGHRA; CDR2 reads YSYEKL. The CDR3 sequence is 16 residues long. J gave up 5 bases and V 0 bases, and 9 bases lay outside the gene matches.

This clonotype was recorded at least ten times. The CDR3 sequence: CRLDVRGQDYGYTF. CDR3 DNA: TGCAGGCTGGACGTCCGGGGGCAGGACTATGGCTACACCTTC. J is TRBJ1-2 and V is TRBV20-1; weak D call: TRBD1 (6 bases). Germline V lookup: CDR1 DFQATT, CDR2 SNEGSKA (reference sequence). The CDR3 has 14 residues.

This chain joins TRBV6-1 and TRBJ1-1, with 9 bases that match TRBD1. The CDR3 has 16 amino acids. Germline CDR1 is MNHNS and CDR2 is SASEGT. Trimming took 4 bases from V and 7 from J; bases not matched to a gene: 13. The CDR3 bases are TGTGCCAGCAGTGTGGACAGGGGACACCTATCGGGTGAAGCTTTCTTT. Amino acids: CASSVDRGHLSGEAFF.

This clonotype was picked up one time. This could be a read error, since a much larger clone is one nucleotide away. The rearrangement joins TRBV6-5 to TRBJ1-1; D is undetermined. CDR1 is MNHEY and CDR2 is SVGAGI in the germline V gene. The CDR3 spans 13 residues. Written as DNA, the CDR3 is TGTGCCATCAGTTCCCTACTCAACACTGAAGCTTTCTTT. This sequence encodes CAISSLLNTEAFF.

This clonotype was detected only a few times. The gene calls are TRBV4-1 and TRBJ2-7; 10 bases fit TRBD2. With 1 base clipped from V and 4 bases from J, the junction kept 4 bases outside the gene matches. The CDR3 runs to 15 residues. Germline-derived CDR1 and CDR2 are MGHRA and YSYEKL. In DNA form, the CDR3 reads TGCGCCAGCAGCCAAGTGGAGCGGGGGGGGTACGAGCAGTACTTC. This encodes CASSQVERGGYEQYF.

The chain joins TRBV7-2 to TRBJ1-6; D is ambiguous. The V end was cut by 5 bases, the J end by 7 bases, with 15 bases between. This CDR3 has 15 residues. CDR1 SGHTA and CDR2 FQGNSA come from the germline V gene. The CDR3 loop is CASSPAWAANSPLHF. The CDR3, as DNA: TGTGCCAGCAGCCCTGCTTGGGCGGCCAATTCACCCCTCCACTTT.

Of note for this clonotype: This may be a read error, as it is one base from a much larger clone. This sequence joins TRBV6-5 and TRBJ1-2; 10 bases are a match to TRBD1. Germline values: CDR1 MNHEY, CDR2 SVGAGI. Germline trimming cut 11 bases from V and 3 bases from J; bases unmatched to any gene: 24. There are 19 residues in the CDR3. The CDR3 loop is CAVSSSPGQGTGQHYGYTF. The CDR3 coding sequence is TGTGCCGTCAGTTCCTCGCCGGGACAGGGGACGGGGCAGCACTATGGCTACACCTTC.

There are many counts of this clonotype. This sequence joins TRBV19 and TRBJ2-7, with D tentatively TRBD2 (6 bases). The CDR3 is 14 residues long. V was cut by 4 bases and J by 3 bases, with 13 bases left in between. CDR1 and CDR2 (germline): LNHDA, SQIVND (reference sequence). CDR3 sequence: CASSTGVGGYEQYF. CDR3 DNA sequence: TGTGCCAGTAGTACCGGAGTGGGGGGCTACGAGCAGTACTTC.